One sample yielded the 21 T cell receptor beta chains listed below, sequenced in a study of T cell responses to AZD1222 COVID-19 vaccine. Sequencing was performed with immunoSEQ multiplex PCR; in TCRdb, only in-frame clones are kept and a portion is missing. The sample consists of 150,000 to 190,000 clones, approximately 90% of them appearing once. This specimen was peripheral blood, taken on day 0 of AZD1222 vaccination. These receptors were taken from an adult in good health.

The chain has TRBV5-1 and TRBJ1-1, with D unresolved. Per germline, CDR1 SGHRS and CDR2 YFSETQ. This CDR3 has 15 residues. Deletions cut 0 bases from V and 4 bases from J, with 13 bases between. CDR3 sequence reads: CASSLAGSWGTEAFF. DNA of the CDR3: TGCGCCAGCAGCTTGGCCGGCAGCTGGGGCACTGAAGCTTTCTTT.

V and J are TRBV11-2 and TRBJ2-1; a possible D gene is TRBD1 (5 bases). Trimming removed 5 bases from V and 10 bases from J, with 24 bases in between. The germline CDR1 and CDR2 sequences are SGHAT and FQNNGV. This CDR3 is 16 amino acids long. The chain's CDR3 is CASSHSLGPTVGEQFF. In DNA form, the CDR3 reads TGTGCCAGCAGCCACAGCTTGGGGCCCACTGTGGGGGAGCAGTTCTTC.

The chain uses TRBV4-3 and TRBJ2-5; 7 bases align to TRBD1. The CDR3 runs to 15 residues. The germline gives CDR1 LGHNA, CDR2 YSLEER. The V segment lost 1 base and the J segment 2 bases; nucleotides outside the gene matches: 4. CDR3 sequence: CASSQAPGQQETQYF. Written as DNA, the CDR3 is TGCGCCAGCAGCCAAGCCCCGGGACAGCAAGAGACCCAGTACTTC.

This clone showed up just a few times. The V gene is TRBV5-1, the J gene TRBJ2-7, with 9 nucleotides matching TRBD2. Germline V gene sequence: CDR1 SGHRS, CDR2 YFSETQ. V was clipped by 4 bases and J by 2 bases; unmatched bases: 7. This CDR3 is 15 amino acids long. The CDR3 sequence is CASSQPTSGTYEQYF. The CDR3 DNA reads as TGCGCCAGCAGCCAGCCGACTAGCGGAACCTACGAGCAGTACTTC.

The chain couples TRBV10-3 to TRBJ1-6; D unresolved. CDR1 and CDR2 (germline): ENHRY, SYGVKD. Trimming took off 6 bases at V and 1 base at J, with 7 bases between the two ends. CDR3 length equals 14 residues. The CDR3 bases are TGTGCCATCAGCAGTACATCCTATAATTCACCCCTCCACTTT. Translated: CAISSTSYNSPLHF.

This clone was seen once. J is TRBJ2-7 and V is TRBV9, with 9 nucleotides matching TRBD2. Germline CDR1 SGDLS, CDR2 YYNGEE. V shed 0 bases and J 3 bases; nucleotides not matched to a gene: 4. This CDR3 has 15 amino acids. CDR3 protein: CASSVESSGGYEQYF. In DNA form, the CDR3 reads TGTGCCAGCAGCGTAGAGAGTAGCGGGGGCTACGAGCAGTACTTC.

The DNA of the CDR3 is TGTGCCAGCAGTTTCGGGACCAATGAGCAGTTCTTC. Protein product: CASSFGTNEQFF. This rearrangement joins TRBV27 to TRBJ2-1, with D perhaps being TRBD1 or TRBD2 (5 bases each). The CDR3 is made up of 12 amino acids. In germline, CDR1 is MNHEY, CDR2 SMNVEV (reference sequence). V gave up 3 bases and J gave up 6 bases, with 6 bases separating them.

V gene TRBV19 combines with J gene TRBJ2-1, with 7 bases aligning to TRBD2. The CDR3 totals 13 residues. V lost 5 bases, J lost 15 bases, and 13 bases stayed unmatched. Germline lookup yields CDR1 LNHDA and CDR2 SQIVND (reference sequence). The CDR3 DNA follows: TGTGCCAGTAGTTCGAATCCGGGGACTATTCCGTTCTTC. Its protein is CASSSNPGTIPFF. Based on the CDR3 plus reference TRBV19 and TRBJ2-1, the full variable domain is DGGITQSPKYLFRKEGQNVTLSCEQNLNHDAMYWYRQDPGQGLRLIYYSQIVNDFQKGDIAEGYSVSREKKESFPLTVTSAQKNPTAFYLCASSSNPGTIPFFGPGTRLTVL.

The V gene is TRBV6-5, the J gene TRBJ1-1, with D perhaps TRBD1 (6 bases). The germline CDR1 and CDR2 sequences are MNHEY and SVGAGI. The CDR3 spans 15 residues. Trimming stripped 4 bases from V and 1 base from J, with 13 bases between. CDR3 sequence reads: CASSLTGTRNTEAFF. The CDR3 DNA reads as TGTGCCAGCAGTTTGACGGGGACAAGGAACACTGAAGCTTTCTTT.

The chain links TRBV2 to TRBJ1-5, with TRBD1 matching over 7 bases. J lost 2 bases, V lost 7 bases, and 5 bases had no gene match. The CDR3 runs 14 residues. Germline CDR1 is SNHLY and CDR2 is FYNNEI. Written as DNA, the CDR3 is TGTGCCAGCAAGGGGGCGGGTGGCAATCAGCCCCAGCATTTT. It specifies CASKGAGGNQPQHF.

This chain joins TRBV4-3 and TRBJ2-2; D is perhaps TRBD1 (6 bases). Germline CDR1 LGHNA, CDR2 YSLEER. CDR3 size: 16 residues. The V gene lost 1 base and the J gene lost 0 bases, with 9 bases spanning the gap. CDR3: CASSQGGLANTGELFF. CDR3 in DNA: TGCGCCAGCAGCCAAGGGGGGCTAGCGAACACCGGGGAGCTGTTTTTT.

This chain joins TRBV3-1 (or the pseudogene TRBV3-2) and TRBJ2-1; D is uncertain. Trimming removed 4 bases at V and 5 bases at J, with 3 bases between. Germline CDR1 and CDR2: LGHDT and YNNKEL (reference sequence). The CDR3 runs 11 residues. The CDR3 DNA is TGTGCCAGCAGCCGTAACAATGAGCAGTTCTTC. This encodes CASSRNNEQFF.

The chain uses TRBV5-4 and TRBJ2-1; D gene ambiguous. The CDR3 is made up of 14 amino acids. V gave up 2 bases and J gave up 3 bases, with 9 bases separating them. Germline V gene sequence: CDR1 SGHNT, CDR2 YYREEE (reference sequence). The DNA for the CDR3 is TGTGCCAGCAGCTTTCGGCGGAACTACAATGAGCAGTTCTTC. Translating gives CASSFRRNYNEQFF.

This clone was counted only a few times. This chain joins TRBV11-1 and TRBJ2-7; TRBD1 matches 9 bases. Germline values: CDR1 SGHAT, CDR2 FQDESV (reference sequence). This CDR3 has 15 residues. J was trimmed by 4 bases and V by 7 bases; bases with no gene match: 11. The CDR3 bases are TGTGCCAGCACCCTCCGGGGACAGGGATCTTACGAGCAGTACTTC. This sequence encodes CASTLRGQGSYEQYF.

In nucleotides, the CDR3 is TGTGCCAGCAGTTCACAGTTTAAGCTTAACACTGAAGCTTTCTTT. It encodes CASSSQFKLNTEAFF. The chain links TRBV6-5 to TRBJ1-1; D is ambiguous. Germline lookup yields CDR1 MNHEY and CDR2 SVGAGI. V was shortened by 4 bases and J by 2 bases, with 14 bases between the two germline ends. The CDR3 is made up of 15 amino acids.

V and J are TRBV27 and TRBJ1-6; no clear D gene. The length of the CDR3 is 13 residues. The germline V gene encodes CDR1 MNHEY and CDR2 SMNVEV (reference sequence). V lost 6 bases and J 0 bases, leaving 3 bases between the germline ends. CDR3 sequence: CASSFSYNSPLHF. The DNA for the CDR3 is TGTGCCAGCAGCTTCTCCTATAATTCACCCCTCCACTTT.

The chain links TRBV27 to TRBJ1-5, with a possible D match to TRBD1 (6 bases). V lost 2 bases to trimming and J lost 3 bases, with 11 bases between them. The CDR3 runs 15 residues. CDR1 MNHEY and CDR2 SMNVEV come from the germline V gene (reference sequence). DNA of the CDR3: TGTGCCAGCAGTTTAGGGGGCTCGTCCAATCAGCCCCAGCATTTT. Translation: CASSLGGSSNQPQHF.

On this clone itself: One end of the junction fails to match germline, which may point to a read error. This rearrangement joins TRBV27 to TRBJ1-2; TRBD1 matches at 7 bases. This CDR3 comprises 13 residues. The germline CDR1 and CDR2 sequences are MNHEY and SMNVEV (reference sequence). The CDR3 sequence: CASSWDSNSGYTF. DNA for the CDR3: TGTGCCAGCAGTTGGGACAGCAACTCTGGCTACACCTTC.

The rearrangement uses TRBV6-5 and TRBJ1-1, with D maybe TRBD1 (6 bases). V lost 6 bases and J lost 4, with 15 bases in between. Looked up from germline, CDR1 is MNHEY and CDR2 is SVGAGI. This CDR3 is built from 14 residues. CDR3 sequence reads: CASRQTYRATEAFF. In DNA, the CDR3 is TGTGCCAGCAGACAAACCTACAGGGCCACTGAAGCTTTCTTT.

The chain joins TRBV4-2 to TRBJ2-7; TRBD1 matches 7 bases. The CDR3 sequence is 17 residues long. Germline CDR1 and CDR2: LGHNA and YNFKEQ. V dropped 0 bases and J dropped 2; count of bases not matched to a gene: 10. CDR3 coding DNA: TGTGCCAGCAGCCAAGAGTATAGCTGGCAGGGGGCCTACGAGCAGTACTTC. Translating it yields CASSQEYSWQGAYEQYF.

The rearrangement joins TRBV7-2 to TRBJ2-4; 8 bases map to TRBD1. CDR1 is SGHTA, CDR2 FQGNSA, per germline. V gave up 6 bases and J gave up 6 bases; unmatched junction bases: 4. This CDR3 has 13 amino acids. The chain's CDR3 is CASSQGARNIQYF. The CDR3 bases are TGTGCCAGCAGTCAGGGGGCGAGAAACATTCAGTACTTC.